The 30 T cell receptor beta chains reported below all come from one sample, sequenced in a study of human T cells and chemical hapten exposure. TCRdb ran MiXCR on the RACE reads and lists one entry per CDR3 protein. Of more than 75,000 distinct CDR3 sequences listed, 9.3% are singletons. Indicated time point: patch test 2, 6 weeks after DPC sensitization. The treatment: therapeutic diphenylcyclopropenone sensitization with weekly scalp DPC. The specimen comprised whole blood, sampled in connection with sensitization to the hapten diphenylcyclopropenone (DPC). Receptor source: a woman aged 40 to 50 with alopecia areata. Some clones in this sample may be carry-over from other donors' samples.

This clonotype was observed a handful of times. V is TRBV4-2 and J is TRBJ1-1; no reliable D call. V lost 4 bases, J lost 6 bases, and 15 bases lay in between. CDR1 is LGHNA and CDR2 is YNFKEQ in the germline V gene. The CDR3 length is 14 residues. CDR3 loop: CASSLGILGAEAFF. The DNA for the CDR3 is TGTGCCAGCAGCCTGGGCATCCTTGGGGCTGAAGCTTTCTTT.

V is TRBV28 and J is TRBJ1-2; weak D call: TRBD1 (5 bases). Per the germline V gene, CDR1 is MDHEN and CDR2 is SYDVKM. V lost 6 bases and J lost 6, with 17 bases in between. The CDR3 contains 14 residues. CDR3 bases: TGTGCCAGCAGCCCCACTCGAGGGGCGCATGGCTACACCTTC. It yields the protein CASSPTRGAHGYTF.

The table lists this clonotype with a few counts. The V and J genes are TRBV18 and TRBJ2-7, with 7 bases lining up with TRBD2. The germline gives CDR1 KGHSH, CDR2 LQKENI. CDR3 length equals 15 residues. V lost 3 bases, J lost 6 bases, and 11 bases stayed unmatched. This CDR3 is CASSPGGMTYVEQYF. The DNA of the CDR3 is TGTGCCAGCTCACCGGGGGGGATGACCTACGTCGAGCAGTACTTC.

A few counts support this clonotype. The chain has TRBV28 and TRBJ2-3; D perhaps matches TRBD2 (5 bases). Trimming removed 6 bases at V and 0 bases at J, with 13 bases between. The CDR3 is 15 residues long. Germline V lookup: CDR1 MDHEN, CDR2 SYDVKM. The CDR3 protein is CASSSAGLSTDTQYF. DNA for the CDR3: TGTGCCAGCAGCTCCGCGGGCCTAAGCACAGATACGCAGTATTTT.

The V gene is TRBV15, the J gene TRBJ2-3; 14 nucleotides agree with TRBD2. The CDR3 runs to 17 residues. J lost 3 bases, V lost 4 bases, and 6 bases had no gene match. The germline V gene encodes CDR1 LNHNV and CDR2 YYDKDF (reference sequence). The CDR3 nucleotides read TGTGCCACCAGCATGGGACTAGCGGGAGTTGGTACAGATACGCAGTATTTT. It encodes CATSMGLAGVGTDTQYF. The full variable domain, in which reference TRBV15 and TRBJ2-3 provide the parts outside the CDR3, is DAMVIQNPRYQVTQFGKPVTLSCSQTLNHNVMYWYQQKSSQAPKLLFHYYDKDFNNEADTPDNFQSRRPNTSFCFLDIRSPGLGDTAMYLCATSMGLAGVGTDTQYFGPGTRLTVL.

This clonotype has a count of ten or more. The chain carries TRBV6-5 and TRBJ1-6; D is undetermined. V was trimmed by 0 bases and J by 6 bases, leaving 15 bases between them. From germline, CDR1 is MNHEY and CDR2 SVGAGI. There are 17 residues in the CDR3. CDR3 in amino acids: CASSYSERLGFNSPLHF. In DNA form, the CDR3 reads TGTGCCAGCAGTTACTCTGAGAGACTGGGTTTTAATTCACCCCTCCACTTT.

The sample holds many counts of this clonotype. The V call is TRBV3-1, the J call TRBJ2-5; 13 positions match TRBD2. The CDR3 has 17 amino acids. V lost 1 base to trimming and J lost 4 bases; unmatched junction nucleotides: 6. Germline lookup yields CDR1 LGHDT and CDR2 YNNKEL (reference sequence). This CDR3 is CASSQGTSGSRRETQYF. The DNA for the CDR3 is TGTGCCAGCAGCCAAGGGACTAGCGGGAGTAGGAGAGAGACCCAGTACTTC.

This clonotype was detected a few times. This sequence joins TRBV7-9 and TRBJ1-2; D gene ambiguous. CDR1 is SEHNR, CDR2 FQNEAQ, per germline (reference sequence). This CDR3 is 13 amino acids long. V lost 5 bases, J lost 3 bases, and 10 bases lay in between. CDR3 in amino acids: CASSGGPYYGYTF. The CDR3 DNA reads as TGTGCCAGCAGCGGCGGACCATACTATGGCTACACCTTC.

This sequence joins TRBV10-3 and TRBJ2-4; a weak D match, TRBD2 (5 bases). V lost 8 bases to trimming and J lost 9 bases, with 11 bases between them. Germline CDR1 ENHRY, CDR2 SYGVKD. The CDR3 has 11 amino acids. CDR3 nucleotides: TGTGCCATCGGACTGGATGGCATTCAGTACTTC. Translated: CAIGLDGIQYF.

This clonotype has only a few counts. CDR3 DNA sequence: TGCAGCGTTGAACGAGACAGGGGGGAGACCCAGTACTTC. Translated: CSVERDRGETQYF. This chain links TRBV29-1 with TRBJ2-5; TRBD1 matches at 9 bases. V gave up 2 bases and J gave up 5 bases; unmatched junction bases: 3. The germline V gene encodes CDR1 SQVTM and CDR2 ANQGSEA. There are 13 residues in the CDR3. Together with reference TRBV29-1 and TRBJ2-5, the CDR3 gives the full variable domain: SAVISQKPSRDICQRGTSLTIQCQVDSQVTMMFWYRQQPGQSLTLIATANQGSEATYESGFVIDKFPISRPNLTFSTLTVSNMSPEDSSIYLCSVERDRGETQYFGPGTRLLVL.

V gene TRBV6-2 or TRBV6-3 combines with J gene TRBJ2-6; D is unclear. The length of the CDR3 is 13 residues. Germline V gene sequence: CDR1 MNHEY, CDR2 SVGEGT. Trimming pared 2 bases from V and 4 bases from J, leaving 3 bases between. Written as DNA, the CDR3 is TGTGCCAGCAGTTACGCCGGGGCCAACGTCCTGACTTTC. It codes for CASSYAGANVLTF.

The sample holds many counts of this clonotype. The chain has TRBV7-2 and TRBJ1-2; 8 nucleotides match TRBD1. With 5 bases clipped from V and 7 bases from J, the junction kept 6 bases outside the gene matches. This CDR3 has 13 amino acids. Looked up from germline, CDR1 is SGHTA and CDR2 is FQGNSA. This chain's CDR3 is CASSPGQGGGYTF. The CDR3 nucleotides read TGTGCCAGCAGCCCTGGACAGGGCGGTGGCTACACCTTC.

This clonotype has at least ten counts. The genes are TRBV11-3 and TRBJ2-1; the D gene is possibly TRBD1 (6 bases). Germline V lookup: CDR1 SGHNT, CDR2 YENEEA. V was shortened by 3 bases and J by 3 bases, with 12 bases between the two germline ends. The CDR3 is 15 residues long. CDR3 in amino acids: CASSLGEGGYNEQFF. In DNA form, the CDR3 reads TGTGCCAGCAGCTTGGGGGAAGGGGGCTACAATGAGCAGTTCTTC.

CDR3 in DNA: TGTGCCAGCAGCCCATCCCCCTCCTACGAGCAGTACTTC. It is translated as CASSPSPSYEQYF. J is TRBJ2-7 and V is TRBV6-5; D is undetermined. Germline CDR1 reads MNHEY; CDR2 reads SVGAGI. CDR3 length: 13 residues. Trimming left V 6 bases short and J 0 bases short, with 9 bases between.

This clonotype was detected ten times or more. The V and J genes are TRBV7-2 and TRBJ2-1, with 12 bases matching TRBD2. Germline assignment: CDR1 SGHTA and CDR2 FQGNSA. The CDR3 totals 15 residues. The ends lost 1 base at V and 7 bases at J; junction bases unmatched: 2. Here the CDR3 DNA reads TGTGCCAGCAGCTTAGTACTAGCGGGAGGAAATGAGCAGTTCTTC. It translates to CASSLVLAGGNEQFF.

In this sample, this clonotype turned up many times. V gene TRBV7-2 combines with J gene TRBJ2-1, with D perhaps given as TRBD1 or TRBD2 (7 bases each). The CDR3 is made up of 15 amino acids. Trimming shortened V by 8 bases and J by 1 base, and 15 bases separated the two germline ends. Germline V gene data show CDR1 as SGHTA and CDR2 as FQGNSA. CDR3 amino acids: CASGGGGRSYNEQFF. The CDR3, as DNA: TGTGCCAGCGGAGGGGGCGGGAGATCCTACAATGAGCAGTTCTTC.

This clonotype has ten or more counts. The V gene is TRBV7-2, the J gene TRBJ2-7; 7 bases line up with TRBD1. Trimming cost V 5 bases and J 4 bases; bases outside gene matches: 20. Germline CDR1 is SGHTA and CDR2 is FQGNSA. CDR3 length equals 18 residues. CDR3 loop: CASSPNPPYRDRTYEQYF. CDR3 nucleotides: TGTGCCAGCAGCCCAAACCCCCCGTACCGGGACAGAACTTACGAGCAGTACTTC.

V and J are TRBV29-1 and TRBJ2-2, with D unresolved. The CDR3 length is 14 residues. V lost 1 base to trimming and J lost 5 bases, with 11 bases between them. Germline assignment: CDR1 SQVTM and CDR2 ANQGSEA. As DNA, the CDR3 is TGCAGCGTTGAAGCTCCAGGTCGAACCGGGGAGCTGTTTTTT. This encodes CSVEAPGRTGELFF.

The chain uses TRBV11-3 and TRBJ1-5, with D possibly being TRBD1 (5 bases). Trimming took off 4 bases at V and 0 bases at J, with 10 bases between the two ends. Looked up from germline, CDR1 is SGHNT and CDR2 is YENEEA. CDR3 length equals 15 residues. CDR3: CASSWGGYSNQPQHF. The DNA for the CDR3 is TGTGCCAGCAGCTGGGGGGGATATAGCAATCAGCCCCAGCATTTT.

The chain joins TRBV5-1 to TRBJ1-2, with D perhaps matching TRBD1 (5 bases). This CDR3 spans 16 amino acids. Trimming cost V 7 bases and J 1 base, with 20 bases left between them. Germline V gene data show CDR1 as SGHRS and CDR2 as YFSETQ. The CDR3 sequence is CASSNSERGGNYGYTF. The CDR3 DNA follows: TGCGCCAGCTCCAACTCCGAGAGGGGAGGTAACTATGGCTACACCTTC.

This clonotype has at least ten counts. V usage is TRBV3-1 and J usage is TRBJ2-5, with D maybe TRBD1 (6 bases). CDR3 length: 14 residues. Germline V gene data show CDR1 as LGHDT and CDR2 as YNNKEL (reference sequence). V shed 4 bases and J shed 1 base, with 10 bases lying between them. The DNA for the CDR3 is TGTGCCAGCAGCCCCCGGGACACCCAAGAGACCCAGTACTTC. This codes for CASSPRDTQETQYF.

The V gene is TRBV28, the J gene TRBJ2-7, with no clear D. The CDR3 loop spans 11 amino acids. V lost 6 bases and J lost 3, with 6 bases in between. Germline loops: CDR1 MDHEN, CDR2 SYDVKM. This CDR3 is CASRGYYEQYF. In DNA form, the CDR3 reads TGTGCCAGCAGGGGGTACTACGAGCAGTACTTC.

In this sample, this clonotype turned up many times. V and J are TRBV29-1 and TRBJ1-2; 10 bases fit TRBD1. V was clipped by 4 bases and J by 2 bases; unmatched bases: 7. Per the germline V gene, CDR1 is SQVTM and CDR2 is ANQGSEA. The CDR3 extends over 15 amino acids. The CDR3 coding sequence is TGCAGCGTTGGTCTTCGGACAGGGGGAAACTATGGCTACACCTTC. It encodes CSVGLRTGGNYGYTF. Using reference TRBV29-1 and TRBJ1-2 for the parts outside the CDR3, the full variable domain is SAVISQKPSRDICQRGTSLTIQCQVDSQVTMMFWYRQQPGQSLTLIATANQGSEATYESGFVIDKFPISRPNLTFSTLTVSNMSPEDSSIYLCSVGLRTGGNYGYTFGSGTRLTVV.

A few counts support this clonotype. CDR3: CASSGPVTSGITQYF. As DNA, the CDR3 is TGTGCCAGCAGCGGCCCCGTGACTAGCGGGATAACGCAGTATTTT. The chain couples TRBV9 to TRBJ2-3; 11 positions match TRBD2. The germline CDR1 and CDR2 sequences are SGDLS and YYNGEE. V was clipped by 3 bases and J by 9 bases; unmatched bases: 9. The CDR3 extends over 15 amino acids. Full variable domain (rest looked up from reference TRBV9 and TRBJ2-3): DSGVTQTPKHLITATGQRVTLRCSPRSGDLSVYWYQQSLDQGLQFLIQYYNGEERAKGNILERFSAQQFPDLHSELNLSSLELGDSALYFCASSGPVTSGITQYFGPGTRLTVL.

This clonotype was recorded a few times. This chain connects TRBV5-4 to TRBJ1-2; D might be TRBD1 (5 bases). V dropped 4 bases and J dropped 1 base, with 8 bases sitting between them. Germline CDR1 reads SGHNT; CDR2 reads YYREEE (reference sequence). The CDR3 spans 13 residues. CDR3 sequence: CASSIDSNYGYTF. The CDR3 nucleotides read TGTGCCAGCAGCATTGACAGTAACTATGGCTACACCTTC.

This clonotype has more than one count but fewer than ten. The chain uses TRBV6-2 or TRBV6-3 and TRBJ2-3, with TRBD2 matching over 11 bases. The ends lost 6 bases at V and 3 bases at J; junction bases unmatched: 8. In germline, CDR1 is MNHEY, CDR2 SVGEGT. This CDR3 has 16 residues. This CDR3 reads CASSKLAGALTDTQYF. The CDR3 nucleotides read TGTGCCAGCAGCAAACTAGCGGGAGCCCTTACAGATACGCAGTATTTT.

This clonotype was found many times. The chain carries TRBV2 and TRBJ1-4; a weak D match, TRBD1 (5 bases). Per the germline V gene, CDR1 is SNHLY and CDR2 is FYNNEI. This CDR3 contains 15 residues. V lost 0 bases and J 6 bases, leaving 11 bases between the germline ends. The CDR3 region has the DNA TGTGCCAGCAGTGAAGCGAATCCCAGGGATGAAAAACTGTTTTTT. Its translation is CASSEANPRDEKLFF.

This chain uses TRBV9 with TRBJ2-7, with 7 bases that match TRBD1. V gave up 4 bases and J gave up 0 bases; unmatched junction bases: 10. The germline gives CDR1 SGDLS, CDR2 YYNGEE. This CDR3 has 16 amino acids. CDR3 nucleotides: TGTGCCAGCAGCCCTAGGGGGCAGTCCCTCTCCTACGAGCAGTACTTC. Amino acids: CASSPRGQSLSYEQYF.

This clonotype was observed at least ten times. The chain carries TRBV6-5 and TRBJ2-5; unclear D gene. Germline loops: CDR1 MNHEY, CDR2 SVGAGI. V was trimmed by 3 bases and J by 0 bases, leaving 8 bases between them. The CDR3 is 14 amino acids. CDR3 sequence reads: CASSYNSHQETQYF. Here the CDR3 DNA reads TGTGCCAGCAGTTATAACAGTCACCAAGAGACCCAGTACTTC.

This clonotype was counted between two and nine times. This chain links TRBV18 with TRBJ2-7; tentative D call: TRBD1 (5 bases). Trimming cost V 2 bases and J 2 bases, with 10 bases left between them. The CDR3 contains 14 residues. Germline lookup yields CDR1 KGHSH and CDR2 LQKENI. The CDR3 nucleotides are TGTGCCAGCTCACCAAGGGGCAGAACCTACGAGCAGTACTTC. It translates to CASSPRGRTYEQYF.